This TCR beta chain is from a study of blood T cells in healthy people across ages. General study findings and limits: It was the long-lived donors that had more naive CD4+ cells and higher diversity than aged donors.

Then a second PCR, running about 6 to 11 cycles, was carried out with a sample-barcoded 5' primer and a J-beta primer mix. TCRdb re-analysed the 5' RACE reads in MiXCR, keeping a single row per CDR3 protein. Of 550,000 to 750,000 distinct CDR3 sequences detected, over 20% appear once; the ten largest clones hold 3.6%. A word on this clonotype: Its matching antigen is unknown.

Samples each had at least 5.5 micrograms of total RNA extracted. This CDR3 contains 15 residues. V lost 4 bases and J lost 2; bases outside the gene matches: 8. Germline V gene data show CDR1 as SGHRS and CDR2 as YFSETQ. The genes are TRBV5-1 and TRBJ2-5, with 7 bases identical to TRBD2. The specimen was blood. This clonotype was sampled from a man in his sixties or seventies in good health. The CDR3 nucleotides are TGCGCCAGCAGCGCAGCCGGGACTACTCAAGAGACCCAGTACTTC. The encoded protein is CASSAAGTTQETQYF.